These T cell receptor beta chains were read from a single sample in a study of CD8 T cells in Susac syndrome. TCRdb passed the immunoSEQ multiplex PCR reads through MiXCR, listing each CDR3 protein once. The sample gives under 200,000 distinct CDR3 sequences, around 94% of which show up once; about 0.13% is in the top ten. Sequencing input: CD4+ T cells from PBMCs. The receptors derive from a human donor in good health. Each CDR3 is given with its conserved first and last residue. A D gene is named only where the DNA matches it firmly. Where a row states a size, it is once, few, many or the class of an expanded clone; other rows omit it.

CASRYSTGAEQYF | TGTGCCAGCAGATACTCGACAGGGGCCGAGCAGTACTTC | NA | TRBD1 | TRBJ2-7 | TRBV2
CASSRVVTDTQYF | TGCGCCAGCAGCCGGGTTGTCACAGATACGCAGTATTTT | NA | NA | TRBJ2-3 | TRBV5-1
CASSVTGGIDGYTF | TGCGCCAGCAGCGTTACAGGGGGAATTGATGGCTACACCTTC | NA | TRBD1 | TRBJ1-2 | TRBV5-1
CSAWGQGRNSYGYTF | TGCAGTGCTTGGGGACAGGGTAGGAACTCCTATGGCTACACCTTC | NA | TRBD1 | TRBJ1-2 | TRBV20-1
CASSQGTGGSNQPQHF | TGTGCCAGCAGCCAGGGGACAGGGGGGTCCAATCAGCCCCAGCATTTT | once | TRBD1 | TRBJ1-5 | TRBV7-2
CALGRGDQPQHF | TGTGCCCTCGGACGGGGGGATCAGCCCCAGCATTTT | NA | NA | TRBJ1-5 | TRBV30
CASHSSYNEQFF | TGTGCGAGTCACTCCTCCTACAATGAGCAGTTCTTC | NA | NA | TRBJ2-1 | TRBV3-1
CASRGGAYEQYF | TGTGCCAGCAGGGGGGGAGCCTACGAGCAGTACTTC | NA | NA | TRBJ2-7 | TRBV2
CASSVRDGGYTF | TGTGCCAGCAGCGTCCGGGACGGTGGATACACCTTC | NA | NA | TRBJ1-2 | TRBV12-3/TRBV12-4
CASSPRDRGEQFF | TGTGCCAGCAGCCCCCGGGACAGGGGCGAGCAGTTCTTC | NA | TRBD1 | TRBJ2-1 | TRBV5-4
CASVKDRDTGELFF | TGTGCCAGCGTGAAGGACAGGGACACCGGGGAGCTGTTTTTT | NA | TRBD1 | TRBJ2-2 | TRBV18
CASSQDQDTEAFF | TGCGCCAGCAGCCAAGACCAGGACACTGAAGCTTTCTTT | NA | NA | TRBJ1-1 | TRBV4-3
CASSLEVPRELFF | TGCGCCAGCAGCTTGGAAGTACCACGGGAGCTGTTTTTT | NA | NA | TRBJ2-2 | TRBV5-1
CASSQTGARTEAFF | TGTGCCAGCAGCCAAACAGGGGCGAGAACTGAAGCTTTCTTT | NA | TRBD1 | TRBJ1-1 | TRBV6-2/TRBV6-3
CTSSLDRTPYEQYF | TGCACCAGCAGCCTCGACAGGACACCCTACGAGCAGTACTTC | NA | NA | TRBJ2-7 | TRBV1
CASSQDSRLAGVETQYF | TGCGCCAGCAGCCAAGATTCCCGACTAGCGGGGGTAGAGACCCAGTACTTC | NA | TRBD2 | TRBJ2-5 | TRBV4-3
CSVGGGATGELFF | TGCAGCGTTGGCGGGGGGGCGACCGGGGAGCTGTTTTTT | NA | TRBD2 | TRBJ2-2 | TRBV29-1